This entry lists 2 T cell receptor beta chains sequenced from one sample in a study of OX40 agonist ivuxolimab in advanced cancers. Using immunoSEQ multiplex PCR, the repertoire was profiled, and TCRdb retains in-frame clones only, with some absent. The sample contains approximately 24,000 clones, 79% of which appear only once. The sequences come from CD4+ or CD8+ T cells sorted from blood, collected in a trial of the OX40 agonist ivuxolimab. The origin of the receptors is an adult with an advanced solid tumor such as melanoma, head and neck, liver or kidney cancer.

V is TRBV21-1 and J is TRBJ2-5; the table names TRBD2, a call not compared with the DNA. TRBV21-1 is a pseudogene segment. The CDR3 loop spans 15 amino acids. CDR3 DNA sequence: TGTGCCAGCAGCAGCGTGACTAGCTTACAAGAGACCCAGTACTTC. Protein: CASSSVTSLQETQYF.

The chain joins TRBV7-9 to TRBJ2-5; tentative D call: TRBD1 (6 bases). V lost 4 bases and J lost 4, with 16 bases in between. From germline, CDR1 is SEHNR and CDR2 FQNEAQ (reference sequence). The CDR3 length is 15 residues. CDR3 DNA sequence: TGTGCCAGCAGCTCGCTCCAGGGGCTAGTAGAGACCCAGTACTTC. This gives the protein CASSSLQGLVETQYF.